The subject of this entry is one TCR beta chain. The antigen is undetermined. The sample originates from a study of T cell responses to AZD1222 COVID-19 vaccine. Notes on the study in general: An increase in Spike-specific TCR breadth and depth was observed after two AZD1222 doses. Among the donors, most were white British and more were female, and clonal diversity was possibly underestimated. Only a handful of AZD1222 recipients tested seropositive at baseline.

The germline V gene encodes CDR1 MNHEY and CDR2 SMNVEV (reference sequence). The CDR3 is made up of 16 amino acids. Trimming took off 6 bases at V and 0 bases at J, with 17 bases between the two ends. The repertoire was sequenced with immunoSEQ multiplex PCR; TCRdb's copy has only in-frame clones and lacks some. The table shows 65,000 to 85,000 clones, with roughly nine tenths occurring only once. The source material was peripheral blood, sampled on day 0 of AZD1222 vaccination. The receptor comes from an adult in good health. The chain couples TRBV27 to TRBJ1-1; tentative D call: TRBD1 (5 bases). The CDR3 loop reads CASSFTGAVMNTEAFF. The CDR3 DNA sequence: TGTGCCAGCAGCTTCACTGGGGCAGTAATGAACACTGAAGCTTTCTTT.